One and the same sample provided the 30 T cell receptor beta chains below, sequenced in a study of cytomegalovirus exposure and HLA in healthy donors. Primers: 60 Vbeta forward and 13 Jbeta reverse. The method was immunoSEQ multiplex PCR; TCRdb's version includes in-frame clones alone and lacks a portion of them. The sample lists roughly 180,000 clones; 84% were seen once. The sequencing sample was made of PBMCs. Receptors were obtained from a man aged 25 to 45 in good health and CMV-seronegative.

The count of this clone is one. The chain joins TRBV5-6 to TRBJ2-7; TRBD1 matches at 8 bases. CDR3 size: 17 residues. Germline assignment: CDR1 SGHDT and CDR2 YYEEEE. Unmatched junction bases numbered 16, after V lost 5 bases and J lost 3 bases. CDR3 nucleotides: TGTGCCAGCAGATTAACTCGACCGGGACAGGCCTTCTACGAGCAGTACTTC. Protein sequence: CASRLTRPGQAFYEQYF. The variable domain in full, with the rest retrieved from reference TRBV5-6 and TRBJ2-7, is DAGVTQSPTHLIKTRGQQVTLRCSPKSGHDTVSWYQQALGQGPQFIFQYYEEEERQRGNFPDRFSGHQFPNYSSELNVNALLLGDSALYLCASRLTRPGQAFYEQYFGPGTRLTVT.

J is TRBJ2-7 and V is TRBV19; D might be TRBD2 (5 bases). Trimming shortened V by 2 bases and J by 2 bases, and 13 bases separated the two germline ends. The CDR3 is made up of 15 amino acids. CDR1 and CDR2 (germline): LNHDA, SQIVND (reference sequence). The DNA for the CDR3 is TGTGCCAGTAGTATACGGGTGACTACGACCTACGAGCAGTACTTC. Translating gives CASSIRVTTTYEQYF.

This clone was seen just once. V and J are TRBV7-9 and TRBJ2-7; weak D call: TRBD1 (5 bases). Germline V gene sequence: CDR1 SEHNR, CDR2 FQNEAQ (reference sequence). This CDR3 region has 14 residues. The V end lost 5 bases, the J end lost 2 bases, and 13 bases lay between the germline ends. CDR3 DNA: TGTGCCAGCAGCACTACTCAGGGAACCTACGAGCAGTACTTC. Translation gives CASSTTQGTYEQYF.

The J gene is TRBJ2-7, the V gene TRBV12-5; D may be TRBD2 (5 bases). V dropped 0 bases and J dropped 2 bases, with 11 bases sitting between them. Germline V gene lookup returns CDR1 LGHNT and CDR2 FRNRAP. The CDR3 totals 15 residues. The CDR3 DNA reads TGTGCTAGTGGTTTGGTATTGAGCGGAACCTACGAGCAGTACTTC. It encodes CASGLVLSGTYEQYF.

This clone was recorded only once. The gene calls are TRBV29-1 and TRBJ2-3, with D possibly being TRBD1 (6 bases). V was trimmed by 6 bases and J by 5 bases, leaving 9 bases between them. The CDR3 consists of 11 residues. Germline V gene data show CDR1 as SQVTM and CDR2 as ANQGSEA. The CDR3 region is CSVPRGDTQYF. As DNA, the CDR3 is TGCAGCGTCCCCAGGGGAGATACGCAGTATTTT.

This sequence joins TRBV21-1 and TRBJ2-7; TRBD2, as called in the table, went unchecked against the DNA. TRBV21-1 is given as a pseudogene. The CDR3 runs 15 residues. CDR3 protein: CASRDRGRKSYEQYF. Here the CDR3 DNA reads TGTGCCAGCAGGGATCGAGGGAGGAAGTCCTACGAGCAGTACTTC.

This chain uses TRBV6-6 with TRBJ2-7; D is perhaps TRBD1 (6 bases). V lost 6 bases and J lost 4, with 16 bases in between. The CDR3 runs to 14 residues. Germline V gene lookup returns CDR1 MNHNY and CDR2 SVGAGI (reference sequence). The CDR3 DNA reads as TGTGCCAGCAGCCCCGGGACATATTCGTACGAGCAGTACTTC. Amino acids: CASSPGTYSYEQYF.

The chain uses TRBV11-1 and TRBJ2-7, with 10 nucleotides matching TRBD1. J gave up 5 bases and V 5 bases, and 3 bases lay outside the gene matches. CDR1 and CDR2 from the germline V gene are SGHAT and FQDESV (reference sequence). This CDR3 comprises 13 residues. The CDR3 nucleotides are TGTGCCAGCAGCCGGGACAGGGGAGACGAGCAGTACTTC. It translates to CASSRDRGDEQYF. Full variable domain (remainder filled in from reference TRBV11-1 and TRBJ2-7): EAEVAQSPRYKITEKSQAVAFWCDPISGHATLYWYRQILGQGPELLVQFQDESVVDDSQLPKDRFSAERLKGVDSTLKIQPAELGDSAMYLCASSRDRGDEQYFGPGTRLTVT.

The chain employs TRBV10-3 and TRBJ2-3, with 11 bases lining up with TRBD1. The CDR3 runs 16 residues. Germline assignment: CDR1 ENHRY and CDR2 SYGVKD. J lost 1 base, V lost 4 bases, and 4 bases had no gene match. CDR3 coding DNA: TGTGCCATCAGTGGGACAGGGGGCTTCGGCACAGATACGCAGTATTTT. As protein: CAISGTGGFGTDTQYF.

V gene TRBV10-3 combines with J gene TRBJ2-7; a possible D gene is TRBD1 (6 bases). V was shortened by 10 bases and J by 3 bases, with 22 bases between the two germline ends. Looked up from germline, CDR1 is ENHRY and CDR2 is SYGVKD. This CDR3 spans 15 amino acids. In nucleotides, the CDR3 is TGTGCCACCCTTAAGTCCGGGACACACAACTACGAGCAGTACTTC. Translating gives CATLKSGTHNYEQYF.

J is TRBJ1-6 and V is TRBV5-4; 7 nucleotides agree with TRBD1. The CDR3 is 15 amino acids. Germline CDR1 and CDR2: SGHNT and YYREEE (reference sequence). V was clipped by 4 bases and J by 5 bases; unmatched bases: 6. CDR3 region: CASSPSGTDNSPLHF. The CDR3 DNA sequence: TGTGCCAGCAGCCCCTCCGGGACAGATAATTCACCCCTCCACTTT. The variable domain in full, completed from reference TRBV5-4 and TRBJ1-6, reads ETGVTQSPTHLIKTRGQQVTLRCSSQSGHNTVSWYQQALGQGPQFIFQYYREEENGRGNFPPRFSGLQFPNYSSELNVNALELDDSALYLCASSPSGTDNSPLHFGNGTRLTVT.

The V gene is TRBV5-4, the J gene TRBJ2-3; D might be TRBD2 (6 bases). CDR1 and CDR2 (germline): SGHNT, YYREEE (reference sequence). Trimming pared 4 bases from V and 1 base from J, leaving 25 bases between. The CDR3 contains 19 residues. The CDR3: CASSPSGTSSPGRTDTQYF. CDR3 nucleotides: TGTGCCAGCAGCCCCTCCGGGACTTCATCCCCGGGCCGCACAGATACGCAGTATTTT.

The rearrangement links TRBV18 to TRBJ2-5; D perhaps matches TRBD2 (5 bases). Trimming removed 4 bases from V and 2 bases from J, with 8 bases in between. This CDR3 has 13 residues. Germline lookup yields CDR1 KGHSH and CDR2 LQKENI. The CDR3 sequence is CASSQLVQETQYF. CDR3 in DNA: TGTGCCAGCTCACAACTAGTTCAAGAGACCCAGTACTTC.

The CDR3 region has the DNA TGTGCCAGCAGCTCACGACAGGGTATGGCCTACGAGCAGTACTTC. Encoded protein: CASSSRQGMAYEQYF. The rearrangement joins TRBV7-2 to TRBJ2-7, with 7 bases fitting TRBD1. The germline gives CDR1 SGHTA, CDR2 FQGNSA. CDR3 length equals 15 residues. The V and J ends lost 4 bases and 2 bases, in that order; junction bases with no gene match: 8. Combining the CDR3 with reference TRBV7-2 and TRBJ2-7 gives the whole variable domain GAGVSQSPSNKVTEKGKDVELRCDPISGHTALYWYRQSLGQGLEFLIYFQGNSAPDKSGLPSDRFSAERTGGSVSTLTIQRTQQEDSAVYLCASSSRQGMAYEQYFGPGTRLTVT.

The chain combines TRBV9 with TRBJ2-2; tentatively, D is TRBD1 (6 bases). CDR3 length: 14 residues. Trimming left V 4 bases short and J 4 bases short, with 11 bases between. Germline values: CDR1 SGDLS, CDR2 YYNGEE. CDR3 sequence reads: CASSHPGATGELFF. CDR3 DNA sequence: TGTGCCAGCAGCCATCCAGGGGCCACCGGGGAGCTGTTTTTT.

The chain uses TRBV30 and TRBJ2-5; tentatively, D is TRBD1 (6 bases). CDR3 length equals 17 residues. The V gene's germline CDR1 is GTSNPN and CDR2 SVGIG (reference sequence). Between the trimmed V and J ends, which lost 0 bases and 1 base, there was a span of 18 bases. CDR3 in amino acids: CAWSVGLRGYVQETQYF. CDR3 DNA sequence: TGTGCCTGGAGTGTCGGGCTTAGGGGGTACGTCCAAGAGACCCAGTACTTC. Full variable domain (remainder filled in from reference TRBV30 and TRBJ2-5): SQTIHQWPATLVQPVGSPLSLECTVEGTSNPNLYWYRQAAGRGLQLLFYSVGIGQISSEVPQNLSASRPQDRQFILSSKKLLLSDSGFYLCAWSVGLRGYVQETQYFGPGTRLLVL.

The chain uses TRBV19 and TRBJ1-4, with a possible D match to TRBD1 (6 bases). The CDR3 is made up of 16 amino acids. V was cut by 5 bases and J by 3 bases, with 16 bases left in between. Per the germline V gene, CDR1 is LNHDA and CDR2 is SQIVND (reference sequence). CDR3 sequence (DNA): TGTGCCAGTAGTTCGATTTCAGGGGTCCCTAATGAAAAACTGTTTTTT. This encodes CASSSISGVPNEKLFF.

This chain uses TRBV4-3 with TRBJ2-7; D may be TRBD1 (5 bases). Between the trimmed V and J ends, which lost 0 bases and 2 bases, there was a span of 8 bases. Per germline, CDR1 LGHNA and CDR2 YSLEER. The CDR3 totals 14 residues. The CDR3, as DNA: TGCGCCAGCAGCCAAGATAGACAGACCTACGAGCAGTACTTC. It is translated as CASSQDRQTYEQYF.

The J gene is TRBJ1-1, the V gene TRBV2; 8 nucleotides line up with TRBD1. The CDR3 loop spans 14 amino acids. V was clipped by 5 bases and J by 7 bases; unmatched bases: 9. The germline gives CDR1 SNHLY, CDR2 FYNNEI. In DNA form, the CDR3 reads TGTGCCAGCAGTACCAGGGGGCGCGAAAATGAAGCTTTCTTT. This encodes CASSTRGRENEAFF.

The rearrangement joins TRBV27 to TRBJ2-5; possibly TRBD1 for D (6 bases). The V gene lost 8 bases and the J gene lost 2 bases, with 21 bases spanning the gap. The CDR3 has 16 residues. The germline CDR1 and CDR2 sequences are MNHEY and SMNVEV (reference sequence). CDR3: CASRRATGLAQETQYF. CDR3 in DNA: TGTGCCAGCCGCCGGGCTACAGGGTTAGCACAAGAGACCCAGTACTTC.

The chain links TRBV9 to TRBJ1-2, with D maybe TRBD1 (5 bases). CDR3 size: 14 residues. Trimming removed 5 bases from V and 0 bases from J, with 11 bases in between. Germline-derived CDR1 and CDR2 are SGDLS and YYNGEE. The CDR3 DNA is TGTGCCAGCAGTAGACAGCATCCTAACTATGGCTACACCTTC. Protein sequence: CASSRQHPNYGYTF.

This sequence joins TRBV7-3 and TRBJ2-7, with TRBD2 identical over 16 bases. The CDR3 is made up of 18 amino acids. Per the germline V gene, CDR1 is SGHTA and CDR2 is FQGTGA. V trimming: 5 bases; J trimming: 1 base; junction bases outside the gene matches: 8. The DNA of the CDR3 is TGTGCCAGCAGCCCGGCCGGGACTAGCGGGAGGGGTTCCTACGAGCAGTACTTC. Encoded protein: CASSPAGTSGRGSYEQYF.

A single count supports this clone. The V and J genes are TRBV7-9 and TRBJ2-3; D is unresolved. Trimming took off 1 base at V and 2 bases at J, with 4 bases between the two ends. This CDR3 is built from 13 residues. From germline, CDR1 is SEHNR and CDR2 FQNEAQ (reference sequence). The chain's CDR3 is CASSLDSTDTQYF. The CDR3 DNA follows: TGTGCCAGCAGCTTAGACTCCACAGATACGCAGTATTTT.

This chain uses TRBV4-3 with TRBJ1-4; D not certain. There are 14 residues in the CDR3. CDR1 and CDR2 (germline): LGHNA, YSLEER. Trimming removed 1 base at V and 3 bases at J, with 6 bases between. In DNA, the CDR3 is TGCGCCAGCAGCCAAGTAACAGCTAATGAAAAACTGTTTTTT. Residues: CASSQVTANEKLFF.

The gene calls are TRBV27 and TRBJ1-2, with TRBD1 identical over 7 bases. This CDR3 is 12 amino acids long. The junction had 2 bases not matched to a gene; V was cut back by 5 bases and J by 5 bases. Germline V gene lookup returns CDR1 MNHEY and CDR2 SMNVEV (reference sequence). The CDR3, as DNA: TGTGCCAGCAGTCCGACAGGGTATGGCTACACCTTC. Its translation: CASSPTGYGYTF.

For this clone: Its ends do not fully match the called genes, so a read error is possible. V is TRBV15 and J is TRBJ2-7; tentative D call: TRBD2 (5 bases). CDR1 and CDR2 from the germline V gene are LNHNV and YYDKDF (reference sequence). This CDR3 is built from 16 residues. CDR3 amino acids: CAASRDTGSGTYEQYF. The CDR3 DNA reads TGTGCCGCCAGCAGAGATACGGGAAGCGGAACTTACGAGCAGTACTTC. The variable domain in full, with the rest retrieved from reference TRBV15 and TRBJ2-7, is DAMVIQNPRYQVTQFGKPVTLSCSQTLNHNVMYWYQQKSSQAPKLLFHYYDKDFNNEADTPDNFQSRRPNTSFCFLDIRSPGLGDTAMYLCAASRDTGSGTYEQYFGPGTRLTVT.

The CDR3 loop is CASSSGRVTEAFF. The DNA for the CDR3 is TGTGCCAGCAGCTCAGGCAGGGTTACTGAAGCTTTCTTT. The chain is built from TRBV7-2 and TRBJ1-1, with D perhaps TRBD1 (5 bases). The CDR3 totals 13 residues. Trimming removed 4 bases at V and 5 bases at J, with 11 bases between. Germline loops: CDR1 SGHTA, CDR2 FQGNSA.

The rearrangement links TRBV30 to TRBJ2-7, with 7 bases that match TRBD1. V lost 5 bases and J lost 3; bases outside the gene matches: 1. The CDR3 covers 11 residues. Per germline, CDR1 GTSNPN and CDR2 SVGIG (reference sequence). CDR3 amino acids: CAWGQVYEQYF. In DNA form, the CDR3 reads TGTGCCTGGGGACAGGTCTACGAGCAGTACTTC.

This clone was seen only once. The V gene is TRBV7-9, the J gene TRBJ2-7, with 10 bases fitting TRBD1. Germline V CDR1 and CDR2: SEHNR, FQNEAQ (reference sequence). The CDR3 extends over 17 amino acids. V shed 5 bases, J shed 0 bases, and the junction held 10 bases outside the gene matches. The CDR3 here is CASSQRGTGAASYEQYF. The CDR3 DNA is TGTGCCAGCAGCCAAAGAGGGACAGGGGCAGCCTCCTACGAGCAGTACTTC.

This sequence joins TRBV30 and TRBJ2-7, with 12 bases identical to TRBD1. This CDR3 region has 19 residues. Germline assignment: CDR1 GTSNPN and CDR2 SVGIG (reference sequence). Germline trimming cut 5 bases from V and 1 base from J; bases unmatched to any gene: 18. As DNA, the CDR3 is TGTGCCTGGGGTATGATTGTGAGGGACAGGGGGCTGCTTTCCTACGAGCAGTACTTC. Residues: CAWGMIVRDRGLLSYEQYF.